The table lists the clone carrying this T cell receptor beta chain with a few counts. As yet, its antigen is unknown. CD4+CD45RO+CD25- cells were isolated as memory CD4+ T cells. After constant-region reverse-primer amplification, full-length variable regions underwent semi-nested PCR with Nested Universal Primer A. TCRdb independently ran MiXCR on the 5' RACE reads; one entry per CDR3 protein. This sample has just under 65,000 distinct CDR3 sequences, with roughly 23% found just once. Study results and limitations: The larger cohort examined one V-J beta rearrangement, not whole repertoires.

The CDR3 runs 13 residues. V lost 3 bases to trimming and J lost 4 bases, with 9 bases between them. Per the germline V gene, CDR1 is SGHTA and CDR2 is FQGNSA. The chain has TRBV7-2 and TRBJ1-1; a weak D match, TRBD1 (5 bases). This sequence originates from a female donor with breast cancer. Sequencing used memory CD4+ T cells sorted from a lymph node. Subset denoted: memory CD4+ T cells, CD4+CD45RO+CD25-. The CDR3 is CASSFQGSTEAFF. CDR3 bases: TGTGCCAGCAGCTTCCAGGGAAGCACTGAAGCTTTCTTT.